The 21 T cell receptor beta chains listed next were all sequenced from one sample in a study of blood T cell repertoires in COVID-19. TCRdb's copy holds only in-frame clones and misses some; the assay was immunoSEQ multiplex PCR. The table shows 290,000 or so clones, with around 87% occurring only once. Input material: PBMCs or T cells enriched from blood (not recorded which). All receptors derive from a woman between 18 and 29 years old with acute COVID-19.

The CDR3 reads CASSLAGTANTEAFF. In nucleotides, the CDR3 is TGTGCCAGCAGCTTAGCGGGGACAGCGAACACTGAAGCTTTCTTT. This chain links TRBV7-2 with TRBJ1-1, with 7 bases identical to TRBD1. Germline V gene lookup returns CDR1 SGHTA and CDR2 FQGNSA. The CDR3 length is 15 residues. J lost 1 base, V lost 0 bases, and 2 bases had no gene match.

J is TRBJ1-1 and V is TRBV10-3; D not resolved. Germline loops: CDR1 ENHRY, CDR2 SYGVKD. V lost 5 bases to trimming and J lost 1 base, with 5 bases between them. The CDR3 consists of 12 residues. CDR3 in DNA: TGTGCCATCAGTCTATGGAACACTGAAGCTTTCTTT. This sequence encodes CAISLWNTEAFF.

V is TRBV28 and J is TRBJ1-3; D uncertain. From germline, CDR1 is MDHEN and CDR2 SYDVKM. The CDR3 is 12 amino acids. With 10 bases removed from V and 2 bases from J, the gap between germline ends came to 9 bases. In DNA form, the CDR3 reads TGTGCCACCGTCGGGGCTGGAAACACCATATATTTT. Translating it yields CATVGAGNTIYF.

CDR3 in amino acids: CASREGTDILSYTF. CDR3 DNA: TGTGCCAGCAGGGAGGGGACAGACATCTTGAGCTACACCTTC. The V call is TRBV28, the J call TRBJ1-2, with 7 positions matching TRBD1. The germline V gene has CDR1 MDHEN and CDR2 SYDVKM. CDR3 length: 14 residues. The V and J ends lost 6 bases and 9 bases, in that order; junction bases with no gene match: 13.

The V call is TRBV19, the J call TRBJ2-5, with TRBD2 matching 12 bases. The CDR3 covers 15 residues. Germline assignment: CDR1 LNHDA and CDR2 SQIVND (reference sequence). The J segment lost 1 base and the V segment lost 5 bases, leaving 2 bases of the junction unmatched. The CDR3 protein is CASSVTSGGQETQYF. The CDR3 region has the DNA TGTGCCAGTAGTGTGACTAGCGGGGGCCAAGAGACCCAGTACTTC.

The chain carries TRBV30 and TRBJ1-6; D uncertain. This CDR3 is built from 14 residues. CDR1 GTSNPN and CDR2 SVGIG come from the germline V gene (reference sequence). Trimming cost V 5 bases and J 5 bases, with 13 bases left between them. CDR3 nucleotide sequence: TGTGCCTGGGGGCGGTGGGGAGATAATTCACCCCTCCACTTT. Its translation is CAWGRWGDNSPLHF.

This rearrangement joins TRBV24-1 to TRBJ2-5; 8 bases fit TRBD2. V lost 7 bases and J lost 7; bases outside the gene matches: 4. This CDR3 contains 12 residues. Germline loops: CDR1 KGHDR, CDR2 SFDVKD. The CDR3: CATRAGDGTQYF. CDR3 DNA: TGTGCCACCAGAGCGGGAGACGGGACCCAGTACTTC.

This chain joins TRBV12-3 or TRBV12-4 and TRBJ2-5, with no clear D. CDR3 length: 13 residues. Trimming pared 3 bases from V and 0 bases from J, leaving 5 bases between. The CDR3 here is CASSLAHQETQYF. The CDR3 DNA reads TGTGCCAGCAGTTTGGCCCACCAAGAGACCCAGTACTTC.

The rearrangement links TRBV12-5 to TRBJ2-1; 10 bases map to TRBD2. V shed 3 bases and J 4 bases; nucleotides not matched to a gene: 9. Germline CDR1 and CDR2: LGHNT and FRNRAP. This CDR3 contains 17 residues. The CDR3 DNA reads TGTGCTAGTGGTTTTGAGGTGACTAGCGGGTCTTACAATGAGCAGTTCTTC. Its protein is CASGFEVTSGSYNEQFF.

Written as DNA, the CDR3 is TGTGCCAGTAGTATCGGGGGGTTGAACACTGAAGCTTTCTTT. Residues: CASSIGGLNTEAFF. The rearrangement joins TRBV19 to TRBJ1-1; D is possibly TRBD1 (5 bases). V lost 3 bases to trimming and J lost 0 bases, with 8 bases between them. Looked up from germline, CDR1 is LNHDA and CDR2 is SQIVND (reference sequence). The CDR3 is 14 amino acids.

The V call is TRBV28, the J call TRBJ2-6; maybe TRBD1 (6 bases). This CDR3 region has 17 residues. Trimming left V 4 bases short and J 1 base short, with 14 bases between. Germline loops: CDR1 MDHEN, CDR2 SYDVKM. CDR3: CASSSGQGYSGANVLTF. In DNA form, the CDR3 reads TGTGCCAGCAGTTCGGGACAAGGCTATTCTGGGGCCAACGTCCTGACTTTC.

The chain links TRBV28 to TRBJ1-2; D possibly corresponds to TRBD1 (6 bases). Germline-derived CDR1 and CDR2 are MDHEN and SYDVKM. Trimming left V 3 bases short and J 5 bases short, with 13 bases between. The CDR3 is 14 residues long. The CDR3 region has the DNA TGTGCCAGCAGTTTGACAGGCCAGTCATATGGCTACACCTTC. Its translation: CASSLTGQSYGYTF.

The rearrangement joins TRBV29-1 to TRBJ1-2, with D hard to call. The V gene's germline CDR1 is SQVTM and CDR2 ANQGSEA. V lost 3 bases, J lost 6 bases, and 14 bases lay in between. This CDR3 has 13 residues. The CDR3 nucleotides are TGCAGCGTTGAGAGTTCCAGGTCGGATGGCTACACCTTC. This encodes CSVESSRSDGYTF.

CDR3 loop: CASSPRGGSVRGGYTF. In nucleotides, the CDR3 is TGTGCCAGCAGCCCCCGGGGGGGATCAGTTAGGGGTGGCTACACCTTC. V is TRBV7-3 and J is TRBJ1-2, with TRBD1 as a possible D gene (5 bases). Germline lookup yields CDR1 SGHTA and CDR2 FQGTGA. This CDR3 is 16 amino acids long. V was pared by 5 bases and J by 7 bases, with 23 bases between.

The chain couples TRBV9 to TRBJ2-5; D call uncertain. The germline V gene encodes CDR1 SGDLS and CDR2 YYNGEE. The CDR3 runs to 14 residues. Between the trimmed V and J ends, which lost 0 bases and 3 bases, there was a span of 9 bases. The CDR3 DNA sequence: TGTGCCAGCAGCGTAGGAAACAGCAAAGAGACCCAGTACTTC. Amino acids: CASSVGNSKETQYF. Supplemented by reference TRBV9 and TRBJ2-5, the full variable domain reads DSGVTQTPKHLITATGQRVTLRCSPRSGDLSVYWYQQSLDQGLQFLIQYYNGEERAKGNILERFSAQQFPDLHSELNLSSLELGDSALYFCASSVGNSKETQYFGPGTRLLVL.

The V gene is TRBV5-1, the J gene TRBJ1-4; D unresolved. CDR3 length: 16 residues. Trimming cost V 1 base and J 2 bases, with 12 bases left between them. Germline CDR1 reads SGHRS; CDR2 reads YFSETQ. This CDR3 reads CASSLSRGGTNEKLFF. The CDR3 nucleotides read TGCGCCAGCAGCTTGTCCCGGGGAGGGACTAATGAAAAACTGTTTTTT.

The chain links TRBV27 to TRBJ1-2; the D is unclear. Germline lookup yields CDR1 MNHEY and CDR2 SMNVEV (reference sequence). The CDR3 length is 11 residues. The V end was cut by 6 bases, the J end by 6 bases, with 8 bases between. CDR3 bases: TGTGCCAGCAGAACATTAAATGGCTACACCTTC. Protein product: CASRTLNGYTF.

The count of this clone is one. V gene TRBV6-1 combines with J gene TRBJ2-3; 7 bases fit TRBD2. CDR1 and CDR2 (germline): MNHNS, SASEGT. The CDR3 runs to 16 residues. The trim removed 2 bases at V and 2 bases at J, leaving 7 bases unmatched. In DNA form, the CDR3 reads TGTGCCAGCAGTGAACGGGGGGACCTCAACACAGATACGCAGTATTTT. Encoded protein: CASSERGDLNTDTQYF.

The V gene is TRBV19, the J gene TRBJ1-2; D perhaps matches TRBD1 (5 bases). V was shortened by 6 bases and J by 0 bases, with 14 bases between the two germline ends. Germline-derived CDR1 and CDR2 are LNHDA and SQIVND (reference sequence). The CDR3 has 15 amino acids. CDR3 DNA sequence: TGTGCCAGTAGGGTCGTCGGACACACTAACTATGGCTACACCTTC. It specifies CASRVVGHTNYGYTF. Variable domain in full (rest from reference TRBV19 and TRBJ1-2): DGGITQSPKYLFRKEGQNVTLSCEQNLNHDAMYWYRQDPGQGLRLIYYSQIVNDFQKGDIAEGYSVSREKKESFPLTVTSAQKNPTAFYLCASRVVGHTNYGYTFGSGTRLTVV.

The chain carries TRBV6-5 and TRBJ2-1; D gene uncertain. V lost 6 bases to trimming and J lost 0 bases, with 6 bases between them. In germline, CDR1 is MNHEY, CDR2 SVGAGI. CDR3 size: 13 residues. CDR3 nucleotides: TGTGCCAGCAGCGGTAGCTCCTACAATGAGCAGTTCTTC. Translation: CASSGSSYNEQFF.

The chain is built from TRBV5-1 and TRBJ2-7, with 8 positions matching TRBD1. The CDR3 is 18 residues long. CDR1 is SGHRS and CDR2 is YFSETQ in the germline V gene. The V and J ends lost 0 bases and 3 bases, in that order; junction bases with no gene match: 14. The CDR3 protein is CASSLGPERTGFSYEQYF. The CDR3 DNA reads TGCGCCAGCAGCTTGGGGCCTGAAAGGACAGGGTTTAGCTACGAGCAGTACTTC.